The 8 T cell receptor beta chains presented below share a single source sample, sequenced in a study of T cell responses to AZD1222 COVID-19 vaccine. Measured with immunoSEQ multiplex PCR; TCRdb has only the in-frame clones, and not every one. Of about 35,000 clones listed, 75% to 90% are singletons. Sequenced here: peripheral blood, sampled on day 0 of AZD1222 vaccination. All receptors derive from an adult in good health.

The chain links TRBV2 to TRBJ2-7, with D tentatively TRBD1 or TRBD2 (5 bases each). V was trimmed by 6 bases and J by 7 bases, leaving 19 bases between them. CDR3 length: 14 residues. The V gene's germline CDR1 is SNHLY and CDR2 FYNNEI. In DNA, the CDR3 is TGTGCCAGCAGGGCCCCGCGGCAGGGAGAAGAGCAGTACTTC. Its translation: CASRAPRQGEEQYF. Based on the CDR3 plus reference TRBV2 and TRBJ2-7, the full variable domain is EPEVTQTPSHQVTQMGQEVILRCVPISNHLYFYWYRQILGQKVEFLVSFYNNEISEKSEIFDDQFSVERPDGSNFTLKIRSTKLEDSAMYFCASRAPRQGEEQYFGPGTRLTVT.

The chain couples TRBV7-2 to TRBJ2-6; D ambiguous. This CDR3 is built from 15 residues. V gave up 3 bases and J gave up 0 bases, with 6 bases separating them. Germline V CDR1 and CDR2: SGHTA, FQGNSA. The DNA for the CDR3 is TGTGCCAGCAGCTTCGGCCCCTCTGGGGCCAACGTCCTGACTTTC. This codes for CASSFGPSGANVLTF.

The chain employs TRBV27 and TRBJ2-7; 10 bases are shared with TRBD1. The J segment lost 4 bases and the V segment lost 3 bases, leaving 3 bases of the junction unmatched. Germline values: CDR1 MNHEY, CDR2 SMNVEV (reference sequence). CDR3 length: 14 residues. CDR3 sequence (DNA): TGTGCCAGCAGTTTGCGGACAGGGGGGTACGAGCAGTACTTC. Its protein is CASSLRTGGYEQYF.

This clone has only a few counts. The chain employs TRBV6-5 and TRBJ1-6, with D unresolved. This CDR3 contains 14 residues. CDR1 is MNHEY and CDR2 is SVGAGI in the germline V gene. The ends were cut back, 2 bases at V and 4 bases at J, with 6 bases in the middle. The CDR3 DNA follows: TGTGCCAGCAGTTACGCACAGTATAATTCACCCCTCCACTTT. Protein product: CASSYAQYNSPLHF.

V usage is TRBV13 and J usage is TRBJ1-4; D perhaps matches TRBD1 (5 bases). The CDR3 runs 14 residues. CDR1 is PRHDT and CDR2 is FYEKMQ in the germline V gene (reference sequence). Trimming removed 5 bases from V and 6 bases from J, with 13 bases in between. The CDR3 region has the DNA TGTGCCAGCAGCCGGGGCCGAGGGGATGAAAAACTGTTTTTT. It codes for CASSRGRGDEKLFF.

The gene calls are TRBV10-3 and TRBJ2-2; the D gene is possibly TRBD2 (6 bases). This CDR3 region has 12 residues. The V and J ends lost 7 bases and 6 bases respectively, with 9 bases between them. The germline gives CDR1 ENHRY, CDR2 SYGVKD. CDR3 residues: CAIISGSGELFF. CDR3 DNA sequence: TGTGCCATCATTAGCGGTTCCGGGGAGCTGTTTTTT.

The rearrangement joins TRBV11-2 to TRBJ2-2; D unclear. The germline V gene encodes CDR1 SGHAT and CDR2 FQNNGV. The germline V and J ends were trimmed by 5 bases and 6 bases, with 4 bases remaining between them. This CDR3 comprises 11 residues. The CDR3 DNA reads TGTGCCAGCAGCCTTTCCGGGGAGCTGTTTTTT. Translating gives CASSLSGELFF.

On this clone: Germline and junction disagree at one end, which may indicate a read error. In DNA form, the CDR3 reads TGTGCCAGCATGAGGTTCTACAAGCAGTACTTC. Protein: CASMRFYKQYF. The chain uses TRBV2 and TRBJ2-7; the D is unclear. Germline lookup yields CDR1 SNHLY and CDR2 FYNNEI. The CDR3 length is 11 residues.